This T cell receptor (beta chain) emerged from a study of Ad26.COV2.S vaccination and SARS-CoV-2 variants. Study results and limitations: The authors reported substantial breadth in spike-specific CD8+ and CD4+ T cell responses after vaccination. Similar non-spike TCR breadth was seen in vaccine and placebo recipients.

With respect to this clone: Its antigen is currently unknown.

Treatment denoted: around 19 received Ad26.COV2.S at low or high dose, single or two shots; roughly 5 received placebo; per-sample allocation not given. Collection of samples fell on day 63 after the first vaccine or placebo injection. With 5 bases clipped from V and 0 bases from J, the junction kept 5 bases outside the gene matches. The germline V gene encodes CDR1 MDHEN and CDR2 SYDVKM. The CDR3 has 15 amino acids. Method: immunoSEQ multiplex PCR; TCRdb's copy keeps in-frame clones and lacks some. The table includes about 350,000 clones, roughly 85% detected once. V is TRBV28 and J is TRBJ2-7, with 9 bases identical to TRBD2. Sequenced material: peripheral blood, taken in a trial of Ad26.COV2.S vaccine versus placebo. This TCR came from a person aged 18-65 years who received the Ad26.COV2.S COVID-19 vaccine or a placebo. The CDR3 nucleotides read TGTGCCAGCAGTCCCACGACTAGCGGCTCCTACGAGCAGTACTTC. It is translated as CASSPTTSGSYEQYF.